This TCR beta chain originates from a study of shared clonotypes between healthy human individuals. Study at large: Aged between 18 and 49, the donors were a couple of women and three men. CD4 naive cells filled three plates per donor, CD4 memory three, CD8 naive two and CD8 memory one.

The count of this clone is one. Its antigen is unknown. Study-level points and caveats: About 5% of naive CD4 clonotypes were shared across a few donors.

As originally analysed: ImmunoSEQ supplied junction-only sequences lacking quality scores, so filtering was different. Assay: immunoSEQ multiplex PCR; the TCRdb copy retains only in-frame clones and omits some. V, J and clone size reflect that table, while D and trimming were determined from the DNA. This table holds roughly 1,500,000 clones, approximately 98.5% found once. Trimming left V 6 bases short and J 8 bases short, with 16 bases between. This CDR3 has 14 residues. The germline CDR1 and CDR2 sequences are MGHDK and SYGVNS. The genes are TRBV25-1 and TRBJ1-4; perhaps TRBD1 as D (5 bases). Sequenced material: naive CD4+ T cells sorted from blood. The subset denotes: CD45RA+ positively selected. The source of this sequence is a man aged 25 to 45 in good health. CDR3 sequence (DNA): TGTGCCAGCAGGCACGACGCCGGGGGAGAAAAACTGTTTTTT. Its translation: CASRHDAGGEKLFF.